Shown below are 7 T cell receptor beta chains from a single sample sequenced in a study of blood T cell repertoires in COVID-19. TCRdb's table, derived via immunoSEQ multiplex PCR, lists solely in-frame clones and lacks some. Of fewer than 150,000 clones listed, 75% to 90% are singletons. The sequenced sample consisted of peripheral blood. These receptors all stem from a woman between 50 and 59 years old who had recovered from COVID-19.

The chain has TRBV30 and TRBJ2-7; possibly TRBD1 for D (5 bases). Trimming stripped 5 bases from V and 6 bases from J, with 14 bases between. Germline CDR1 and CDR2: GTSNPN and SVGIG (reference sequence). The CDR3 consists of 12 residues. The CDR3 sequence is CAWGRGSSEQYF. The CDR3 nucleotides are TGTGCCTGGGGAAGGGGCTCAAGCGAGCAGTACTTC.

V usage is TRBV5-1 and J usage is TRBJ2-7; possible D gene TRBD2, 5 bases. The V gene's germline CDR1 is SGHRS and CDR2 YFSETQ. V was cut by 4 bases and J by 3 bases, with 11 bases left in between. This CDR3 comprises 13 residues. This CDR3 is CASSITSDYEQYF. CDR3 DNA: TGCGCCAGCAGCATTACTAGTGACTACGAGCAGTACTTC.

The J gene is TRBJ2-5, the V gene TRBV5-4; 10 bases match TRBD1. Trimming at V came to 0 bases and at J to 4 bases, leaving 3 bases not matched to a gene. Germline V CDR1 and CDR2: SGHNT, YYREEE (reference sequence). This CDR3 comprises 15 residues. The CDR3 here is CASSLGTGGVETQYF. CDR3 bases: TGTGCCAGCAGCTTGGGGACAGGGGGGGTAGAGACCCAGTACTTC.

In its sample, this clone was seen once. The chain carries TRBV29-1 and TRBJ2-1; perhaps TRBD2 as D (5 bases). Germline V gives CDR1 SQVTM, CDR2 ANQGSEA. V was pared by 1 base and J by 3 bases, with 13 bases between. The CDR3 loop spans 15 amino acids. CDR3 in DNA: TGCAGCGTTGAAGCCGGCGGGCTTTACTACAATGAGCAGTTCTTC. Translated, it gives CSVEAGGLYYNEQFF.

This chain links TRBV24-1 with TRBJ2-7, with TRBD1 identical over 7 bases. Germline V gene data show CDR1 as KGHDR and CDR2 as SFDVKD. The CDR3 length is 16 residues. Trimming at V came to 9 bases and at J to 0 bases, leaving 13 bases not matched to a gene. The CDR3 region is CATQTRTGESSYEQYF. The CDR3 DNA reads TGTGCCACCCAAACCAGAACAGGGGAAAGCTCCTACGAGCAGTACTTC.

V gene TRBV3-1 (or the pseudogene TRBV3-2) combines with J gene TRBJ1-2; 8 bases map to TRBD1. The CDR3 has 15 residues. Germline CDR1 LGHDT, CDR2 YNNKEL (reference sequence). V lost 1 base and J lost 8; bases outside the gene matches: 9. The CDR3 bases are TGTGCCAGCAGCCAAGGTGCAGGGGGCGTACGGGGCTACACCTTC. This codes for CASSQGAGGVRGYTF.

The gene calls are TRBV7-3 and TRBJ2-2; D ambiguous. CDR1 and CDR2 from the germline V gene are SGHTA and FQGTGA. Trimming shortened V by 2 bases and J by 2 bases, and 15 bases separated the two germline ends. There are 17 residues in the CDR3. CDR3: CASSLDPVTLNTGELFF. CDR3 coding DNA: TGTGCCAGCAGCTTAGATCCAGTAACCCTTAACACCGGGGAGCTGTTTTTT.